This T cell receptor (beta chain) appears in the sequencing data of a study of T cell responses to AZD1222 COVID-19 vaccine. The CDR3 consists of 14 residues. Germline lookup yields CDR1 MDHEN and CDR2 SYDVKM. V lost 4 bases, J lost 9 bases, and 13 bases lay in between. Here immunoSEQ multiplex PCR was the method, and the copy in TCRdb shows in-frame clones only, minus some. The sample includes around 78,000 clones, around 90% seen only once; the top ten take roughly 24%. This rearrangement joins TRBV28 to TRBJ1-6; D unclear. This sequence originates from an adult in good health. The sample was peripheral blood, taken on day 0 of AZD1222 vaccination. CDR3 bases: TGTGCCAGCAGTTCAGGACGGATGGGTTCACCCCTCCACTTT. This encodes CASSSGRMGSPLHF.